A selection of T cell receptor beta chains follows, all from one sample in a study of control samples from healthy donors and cancer patients. Profiled with immunoSEQ multiplex PCR; TCRdb holds only in-frame clones, not every one. This sample has about 13,000 clones; about 77% occur once, and the top ten carry 8.4%. The specimen sequenced was formalin-fixed, paraffin-embedded tissue. All receptors derive from a male donor with melanoma. Both conserved end residues are part of each CDR3. D genes are given only for firm matches. Only some rows state a clone size, as once, few, many or a class for expanded clones.

J gene	V gene	clone size	D gene	CDR3 protein	CDR3 DNA
TRBJ2-4	TRBV4-2	NA	TRBD2	CASSLDPTGGLTKLAKNIQYF	TGTGCCAGCAGCCTTGATCCCACGGGGGGGCTTACTAAACTAGCCAAAAACATTCAGTACTTC
TRBJ1-1	TRBV5-1	NA	NA	CASSWLPGTNTEAFF	TGCGCCAGCAGCTGGTTACCGGGGACCAACACTGAAGCTTTCTTT
TRBJ2-3	TRBV29-1	NA	NA	CSVGRIHTDTQYF	TGCAGCGTGGGGCGTATCCACACAGATACGCAGTATTTT
TRBJ2-2	TRBV2	NA	NA	CASSVRNTGELFF	TGTGCCAGCAGTGTCCGAAACACCGGAGAGCTGTTTTTT
TRBJ1-1	TRBV3-1/TRBV3-2	NA	NA	CASSPMGVAASAFF	TGTGCCAGCAGCCCGATGGGAGTCGCCGCGTCAGCTTTCTTT
TRBJ1-5	TRBV21-1	NA	NA	CASSTQFTGNQPQHF	TGTGCCAGCAGCACCCAATTTACAGGGAATCAGCCCCAGCATTTT
TRBJ1-2	TRBV29-1	NA	TRBD1	CSVTTTGSIGYTF	TGCAGCGTTACAACGACAGGGAGCATCGGCTACACCTTC
TRBJ2-7	TRBV7-2	NA	TRBD1	CASRDRGYEQYF	TGTGCCAGCAGAGACAGGGGCTACGAGCAGTACTTC
TRBJ1-1	TRBV6-2/TRBV6-3	once	TRBD1	CASSRNTGGATEAFF	TGTGCCAGCAGTCGAAACACAGGGGGCGCGACTGAAGCTTTCTTT
TRBJ2-7	TRBV6-5	NA	NA	CASSKLKGLNYEQYF	TGTGCCAGCAGTAAGCTTAAGGGGCTCAACTACGAGCAGTACTTC
TRBJ1-2	TRBV7-9	NA	NA	CASSPSGPYGYTF	TGTGCCAGCAGCCCCTCCGGGCCCTATGGCTACACCTTC
TRBJ1-2	TRBV19	NA	NA	CASSIVSGGYTF	TGTGCCAGTAGTATAGTATCCGGGGGCTACACCTTC
TRBJ1-1	TRBV6-5	NA	TRBD1	CASSDLGQGETEAFF	TGTGCCAGCAGCGATCTAGGACAGGGGGAAACTGAAGCTTTCTTT
TRBJ2-2	TRBV9	NA	NA	CASSVDGVGELFF	TGTGCCAGCAGCGTAGATGGGGTCGGGGAGCTGTTTTTT
TRBJ1-2	TRBV7-2	NA	NA	CASSPSMGKRSGYTF	TGTGCCAGCAGCCCTAGCATGGGGAAAAGAAGCGGCTACACCTTC
TRBJ1-2	TRBV5-6	NA	NA	CASSLRSYGYTF	TGTGCCAGCAGCTTGCGGTCCTATGGCTACACCTTC
TRBJ1-5	TRBV28	NA	NA	CASRFGGSNQPQHF	TGTGCCAGCAGGTTCGGGGGCAGCAATCAGCCCCAGCATTTT
TRBJ1-5	TRBV18	NA	NA	CASSQGAESNQPQHF	TGTGCCAGCTCTCAAGGGGCAGAGAGCAATCAGCCCCAGCATTTT
TRBJ2-5	TRBV14	once	NA	CASGGQRQETQYF	TGTGCCAGCGGAGGACAGCGCCAAGAGACCCAGTACTTC
TRBJ2-1	TRBV6-5	NA	TRBD1	CASSYRTGHNEQFF	TGTGCCAGCAGTTACCGGACAGGGCACAATGAGCAGTTCTTC
TRBJ2-1	TRBV19	NA	NA	CASREAASSYNEQFF	TGTGCCAGTAGGGAAGCGGCAAGCTCCTACAATGAGCAGTTCTTC
TRBJ2-3	TRBV10-3	few	NA	CAISESGVTDTQYF	TGTGCCATCAGTGAGTCGGGGGTCACAGATACGCAGTATTTT
TRBJ2-2	TRBV5-4	once	NA	CASSRTLGLESRGTGELFF	TGTGCCAGCAGTCGCACTTTAGGACTGGAATCGAGGGGCACCGGGGAGCTGTTTTTT
TRBJ2-5	TRBV28	few	TRBD2	CASRSAGGGGAETQYF	TGTGCCAGCAGGAGCGCGGGCGGGGGGGGAGCAGAGACCCAGTACTTC
TRBJ2-2	TRBV9	NA	NA	CASSTGLIGAPELFF	TGTGCCAGCAGCACCGGACTAATCGGGGCCCCGGAGCTGTTTTTT
TRBJ1-5	TRBV5-4	few	NA	CASSLQGNQPQHF	TGTGCCAGCAGCCTTCAGGGGAATCAGCCCCAGCATTTT
TRBJ2-2	TRBV19	NA	TRBD1	CASSRDRGLRTGELFF	TGTGCCAGTAGCCGGGACAGGGGGTTGAGGACCGGGGAGCTGTTTTTT
TRBJ2-3	TRBV29-1	NA	NA	CSVEVAASTDTQYF	TGCAGCGTTGAAGTAGCGGCCAGCACAGATACGCAGTATTTT
TRBJ2-3	TRBV15	NA	NA	CATSPGITQYF	TGTGCCACTTCCCCCGGAATTACGCAGTATTTT
TRBJ2-1	TRBV9	NA	NA	CASSPTSWGAIDEQFF	TGTGCCAGCAGCCCTACCTCGTGGGGGGCCATAGATGAGCAGTTCTTC
TRBJ2-5	TRBV4-1	NA	NA	CASSQLGVETQYF	TGCGCCAGCAGCCAACTAGGGGTGGAGACCCAGTACTTC
TRBJ2-7	TRBV4-1	NA	NA	CASSQETGTYEQYF	TGCGCCAGCAGCCAAGAAACAGGCACCTACGAGCAGTACTTC
TRBJ2-2	TRBV3-1/TRBV3-2	NA	TRBD2	CASSQEAAGENTGELFF	TGTGCCAGCAGCCAAGAGGCAGCGGGGGAGAACACCGGGGAGCTGTTTTTT
TRBJ1-2	TRBV3-1/TRBV3-2	NA	NA	CASSQDGLGGYTF	TGTGCCAGCAGCCAAGATGGCCTGGGTGGCTACACCTTC
TRBJ1-4	TRBV20-1	NA	NA	CSARAGQKLFF	TGCAGTGCTAGGGCGGGACAAAAACTGTTTTTT
TRBJ1-6	TRBV7-9	few	NA	CASSLVQGSPLHF	TGTGCCAGCAGCTTGGTACAGGGTTCACCCCTCCACTTT
TRBJ1-1	TRBV18	NA	NA	CASSPTSTEAFF	TGTGCCAGCTCACCCACAAGCACTGAAGCTTTCTTT
TRBJ1-5	TRBV7-2	NA	NA	CASSDYPLSNQPQHF	TGTGCCAGCAGCGATTACCCTCTTAGCAATCAGCCCCAGCATTTT
TRBJ2-7	TRBV20-1	NA	TRBD1	CSASGILTGGTYEQYF	TGCAGTGCTAGTGGTATATTGACAGGGGGCACCTACGAGCAGTACTTC
TRBJ2-1	TRBV11-2	NA	TRBD2	CASSSTSSRDEQFF	TGTGCCAGCAGCTCGACTAGCTCGAGGGATGAGCAGTTCTTC
TRBJ2-3	TRBV7-9	NA	TRBD2	CASSSPLRLAGDPTDTQYF	TGTGCCAGCAGCTCCCCACTGAGACTAGCGGGGGACCCCACAGATACGCAGTATTTT
TRBJ2-2	TRBV7-2	NA	NA	CASSSHTIGDFSPGELFF	TGTGCCAGCAGCTCCCACACTATCGGGGATTTCAGCCCCGGGGAGCTGTTTTTT
TRBJ2-5	TRBV5-1	once	NA	CASSLGWGGEETQYF	TGCGCCAGCAGCTTGGGGTGGGGCGGGGAAGAGACCCAGTACTTC
TRBJ2-5	TRBV4-1	few	TRBD2	CASSPPGGPEGETQYF	TGCGCCAGCAGCCCACCGGGGGGTCCCGAGGGGGAGACCCAGTACTTC
TRBJ1-5	TRBV28	NA	TRBD1	CASSEEAGGPQHF	TGTGCCAGCAGCGAAGAAGCAGGGGGACCCCAGCATTTT
TRBJ1-5	TRBV29-1	NA	NA	CSVVFAFGPQHF	TGCAGCGTTGTGTTCGCGTTTGGGCCCCAGCATTTT
TRBJ1-2	TRBV7-9	NA	TRBD1	CASSHTWDSDNYGYTF	TGTGCCAGCAGCCATACCTGGGACAGCGATAACTATGGCTACACCTTC
TRBJ2-1	TRBV7-9	NA	TRBD2	CASSLTTSGGRNEQFF	TGTGCCAGCAGCTTAACGACTAGCGGGGGGCGGAATGAGCAGTTCTTC
TRBJ1-3	TRBV7-8	NA	NA	CASSSDGPRRGNTIYF	TGTGCCAGCAGCTCCGACGGGCCCCGCCGTGGAAACACCATATATTTT
TRBJ2-1	TRBV5-4	NA	TRBD2	CASSFNSGGSYNEQFF	TGTGCCAGCAGCTTCAACAGCGGGGGATCATACAATGAGCAGTTCTTC
TRBJ1-3	TRBV6-6	NA	NA	CASSLDNSGNTIYF	TGTGCCAGCAGTTTGGACAACTCTGGAAACACCATATATTTT
TRBJ1-1	TRBV7-8	NA	NA	CASSRTSARVEAFF	TGTGCCAGCAGTCGAACTTCTGCAAGAGTTGAAGCTTTCTTT
TRBJ1-2	TRBV2	few	NA	CAITNGVGGYTF	TGTGCCATCACAAACGGGGTGGGCGGCTACACCTTC
TRBJ1-5	TRBV19	NA	NA	CASSIGRVFNQPQHF	TGTGCCAGTAGTATAGGGAGGGTATTCAATCAGCCCCAGCATTTT
TRBJ2-7	TRBV19	NA	TRBD2	CASTERGGPYEQYF	TGTGCCAGTACCGAACGGGGGGGTCCCTACGAGCAGTACTTC